This entry features one TCR beta chain sequence. A few counts support this clonotype. Its antigen specificity is not known. Base qualities are not provided; no much larger clone lies one nucleotide away. The receptor library was made with 5' RACE. Sequencing took place on an Illumina HiSeq 2500. A second PCR of roughly 7 to 11 cycles was performed with a sample-barcoded 5' primer and a J-beta primer mix. A template-switch 5' adaptor carrying 12 random nucleotides introduced a unique molecular identifier onto each TCR beta cDNA molecule. Each sample yielded at least 3 million CDR3-containing paired-end reads. First-strand cDNA synthesis was performed from all RNA using the Mint cDNA synthesis kit, with priming by a TRBC-specific oligonucleotide. All cDNA was treated with uracil-DNA glycosylase and then went through a first 18-cycle PCR with the universal primers M1SS and BC2_uni_R. Per the original workflow: Normalization of each sample was performed by random selection of 1 million high-quality reads, each carrying a distinct molecular identifier. Reads sharing molecular identifiers were discarded rather than binned into consensus sequences. MiTCR, with a Q25 quality threshold and the strictest error-elimination algorithm, was used for CDR3 identification, clonotype clustering and error correction. A nonparametric unseen species model with Euler transformation was used to estimate a lower bound on total TCR beta diversity. TCRdb cleaned the public reads at Q25 with fastp, built clones with MiXCR and kept in-frame beta chains. Rows merge per CDR3 protein into single entries with the most common DNA and genes. None of the V and J calls come from the authors' own analysis; TCRdb made them. This sample lists some 760,000 distinct CDR3 sequences; 20% to 25% were detected once. Of the sample, 9% to 9.5% is held by the ten largest clones.

The data were taken from a study of blood T cells in healthy people across ages (dated by TCRdb to 2013 to 2016). With respect to the entire study: In model experiments, roughly one uniquely barcoded TCR beta cDNA molecule per two T cells was captured by template switching. Age-related changes in TCR beta repertoire diversity were measured in the study by deep sequencing normalized with unique cDNA molecular identifiers. Donors were grouped into four age groups: young (average 16 years), middle-aged (less than 40), aged (around 60) and long-lived (around 80). For two donors (one aged 18 to 29 and one aged 80 or older), the study analyzed two additional independent replicas of 1 million unique cDNA reads from the same blood draw.

From its cysteine to its phenylalanine, the CDR3 spans 12 amino acids. Just CDR3 DNA is preserved here, 36 bases in frame from base 1. The germline V gene gives CDR1 as SQVTM and CDR2 as ANQGSEA. The V and J ends are trimmed by 8 bases and 2 bases, leaving 10 bases between them. Donors were approximately 42 systemically healthy Caucasian individuals from Russia aged roughly 6 to 90 years. Around 9.7 milliliters of peripheral blood were collected from each donor into EDTA-treated Vacutainer tubes. Ficoll-Paque density-gradient centrifugation was used to isolate PBMCs, with at least 7 million per sample. Trizol reagent was used to extract total RNA from the PBMCs, yielding at least 6 micrograms per sample. For every donor, an aliquot of PBMCs went through flow cytometry to measure the percentages of naive CD45RAhigh/CD27high T cells. Findings and caveats that apply to the study as a whole: Compared with the aged group, the long-lived group had more naive CD4+ T cells, fewer expanded clones and increased TCR diversity, suggesting age selection. Estimates of total diversity based on one million sequenced T cells were regarded as lower bounds and as underestimates. Because donor CMV infection status was unknown, age-related changes in expanded clonotypes were potentially confounded. A strong correlation was found between observed TCR beta diversity and the percentage of naive T cells measured by flow cytometry. As age increased, observed TCR beta diversity per million T cells dropped in a roughly linear way, and a significant reduction was already evident by age 40. Since profiling was done on bulk unsorted PBMCs, naive and antigen-experienced compartments could not be conclusively compared.

The same data also went into a second study, on T cells of mothers and their children. Looking at the second paper: The donors were nine systemically healthy Caucasian individuals, made up of three mothers and their six children. cDNA synthesis consumed the entire amount of extracted RNA, loaded at approximately 1.5 ug RNA in each 15 ul reaction. In the second PCR, sample barcodes and 2-4 random nucleotides were introduced via the M1S primer. Each mother yielded over 9.5 million TCR beta CDR3 reads and each child 2.5 million to 3.5 million reads. Thymic selection similarly shapes TCR recombination output in related and unrelated pairs, with minor effect from inherited differences. Normalized repertoire overlap was always slightly but never significantly higher in related than unrelated mother-child pairs. No persistent microchimeric T cell clones were found, with a detection sensitivity of 85 to 100 clones per million clonotypes. Deep NGS was used in the study to compare the TCR beta repertoires of mothers and children and to look for features that separate related mother-child pairs from unrelated individuals. On average, the children were roughly 10 +/- 4 years old, while the mothers were approximately 40 +/- 4 years old. After adapter ligation with NEBNext reagents, the libraries were sequenced on Illumina HiSeq 2000 with 100+100 nt paired-end reads. To prevent cross-contamination, the mother and child libraries were prepared one month apart and sequenced in separate runs. Each donor had between roughly 500,000 and 2,200,000 distinct TCR beta clonotypes identified. Naive TCR beta clonotypes were estimated from low-frequency clonotypes matched to each donor's FACS-determined naive share, without sorting.

The rearranged chain carries TRBV29-1 and TRBJ2-1; a weak D assignment points to TRBD1 (5 bases agree). This TCR came from a boy younger than 18 in good health. Sequencing was performed on blood. The sequenced DNA is TGCAGCTGGGGCAGGCCCTACAATGAGCAGTTCTTC. Translated, this is CSWGRPYNEQFF.